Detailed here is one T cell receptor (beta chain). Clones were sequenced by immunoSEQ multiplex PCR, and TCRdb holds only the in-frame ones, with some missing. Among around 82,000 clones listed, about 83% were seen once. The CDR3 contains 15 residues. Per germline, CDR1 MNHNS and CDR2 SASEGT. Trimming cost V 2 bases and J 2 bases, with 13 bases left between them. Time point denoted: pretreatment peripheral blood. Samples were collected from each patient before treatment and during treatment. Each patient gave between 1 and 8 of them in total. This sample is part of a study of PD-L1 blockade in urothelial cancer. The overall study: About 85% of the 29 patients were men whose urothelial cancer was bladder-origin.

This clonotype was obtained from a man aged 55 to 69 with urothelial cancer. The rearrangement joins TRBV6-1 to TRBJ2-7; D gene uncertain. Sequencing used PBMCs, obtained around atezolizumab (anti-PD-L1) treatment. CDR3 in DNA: TGTGCCAGCAGTGAAAACGCAGGCGCCCCCTACGAGCAGTACTTC. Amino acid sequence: CASSENAGAPYEQYF.